This TCR beta chain was documented in a study of T-cell memory formation after mild COVID-19. Study details: Clustering of TCRs was largely donor specific.

This clonotype was recorded a few times. The CDR3 is 15 amino acids. The germline V gene has CDR1 MGHRA and CDR2 YSYEKL. The ends were cut back, 1 base at V and 5 bases at J, with 14 bases in the middle. Sample barcodes and UMIs were carried by the TCR alpha and TCR beta cDNA libraries that 5'RACE generated with constant-segment primers. Each CDR3 protein gets one entry after TCRdb re-called the 5' RACE reads with MiXCR. The sample consists of a few hundred thousand distinct CDR3 sequences, roughly a tenth of them appearing once. This sequence originates from a man younger than 35 who had mild COVID-19 (a few samples of this study predate the infection). Cell type and time point are not known. Specimen: PBMCs or a T cell subset sorted from them (not recorded which). The V gene is TRBV4-1, the J gene TRBJ2-5; D gene uncertain. CDR3 loop: CASSQVFGLGETQYF. In nucleotides, the CDR3 is TGCGCCAGCAGCCAAGTATTCGGGCTAGGGGAGACCCAGTACTTC.